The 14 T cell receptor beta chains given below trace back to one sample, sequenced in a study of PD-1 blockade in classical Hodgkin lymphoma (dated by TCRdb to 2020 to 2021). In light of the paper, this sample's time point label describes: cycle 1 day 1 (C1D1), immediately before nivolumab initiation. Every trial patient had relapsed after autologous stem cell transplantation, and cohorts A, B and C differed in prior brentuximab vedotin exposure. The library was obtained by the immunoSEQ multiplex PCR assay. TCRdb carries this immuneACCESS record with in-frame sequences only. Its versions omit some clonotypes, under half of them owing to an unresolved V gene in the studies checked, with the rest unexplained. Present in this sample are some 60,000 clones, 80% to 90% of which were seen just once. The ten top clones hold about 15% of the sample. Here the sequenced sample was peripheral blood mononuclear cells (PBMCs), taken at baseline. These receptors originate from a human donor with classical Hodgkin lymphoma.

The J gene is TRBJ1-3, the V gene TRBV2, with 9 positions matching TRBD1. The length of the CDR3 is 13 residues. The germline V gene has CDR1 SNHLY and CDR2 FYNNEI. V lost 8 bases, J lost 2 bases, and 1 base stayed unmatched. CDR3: CASRTGAGNTIYF. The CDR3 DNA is TGTGCCAGCCGGACAGGGGCTGGAAACACCATATATTTT. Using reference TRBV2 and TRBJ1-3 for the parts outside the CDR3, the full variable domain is EPEVTQTPSHQVTQMGQEVILRCVPISNHLYFYWYRQILGQKVEFLVSFYNNEISEKSEIFDDQFSVERPDGSNFTLKIRSTKLEDSAMYFCASRTGAGNTIYFGEGSWLTVV.

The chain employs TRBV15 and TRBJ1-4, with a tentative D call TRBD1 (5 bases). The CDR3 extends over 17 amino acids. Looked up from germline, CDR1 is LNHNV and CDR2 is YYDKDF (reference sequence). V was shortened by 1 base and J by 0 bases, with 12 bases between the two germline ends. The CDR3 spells CATSRGTGRTTNEKLFF. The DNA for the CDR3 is TGTGCCACCAGCAGAGGTACAGGAAGAACAACTAATGAAAAACTGTTTTTT.

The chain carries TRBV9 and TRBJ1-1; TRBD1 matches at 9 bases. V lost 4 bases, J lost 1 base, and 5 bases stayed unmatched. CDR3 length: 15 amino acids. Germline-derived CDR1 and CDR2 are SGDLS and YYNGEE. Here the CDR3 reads CASSPLQGANTEAFF. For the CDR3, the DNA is TGTGCCAGCAGCCCCTTACAGGGGGCGAACACTGAAGCTTTCTTT.

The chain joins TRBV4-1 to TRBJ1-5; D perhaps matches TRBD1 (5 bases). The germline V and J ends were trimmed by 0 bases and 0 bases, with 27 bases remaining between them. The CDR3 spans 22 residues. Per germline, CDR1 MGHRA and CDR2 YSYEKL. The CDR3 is CASSQDRLRGRTLKNSNQPQHF. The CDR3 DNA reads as TGCGCCAGCAGCCAAGATCGATTGCGGGGCAGGACCCTCAAAAATAGCAATCAGCCCCAGCATTTT.

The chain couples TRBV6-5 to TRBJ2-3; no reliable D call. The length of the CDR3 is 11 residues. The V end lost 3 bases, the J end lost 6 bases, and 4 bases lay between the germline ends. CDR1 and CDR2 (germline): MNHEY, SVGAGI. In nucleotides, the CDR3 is TGTGCCAGCAGTTATTCGGATACGCAGTATTTT. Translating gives CASSYSDTQYF.

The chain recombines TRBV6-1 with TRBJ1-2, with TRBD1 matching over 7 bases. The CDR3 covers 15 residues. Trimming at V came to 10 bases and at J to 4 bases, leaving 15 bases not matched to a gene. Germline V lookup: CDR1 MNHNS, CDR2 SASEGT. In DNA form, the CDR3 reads TGTGCCACCAATTCACAGGGTCAGGGGGGCTATGGCTACACCTTC. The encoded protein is CATNSQGQGGYGYTF.

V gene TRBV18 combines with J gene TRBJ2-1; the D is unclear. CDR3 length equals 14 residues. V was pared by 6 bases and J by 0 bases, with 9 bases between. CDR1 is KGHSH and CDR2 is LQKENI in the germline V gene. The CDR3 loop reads CASSSAPSYNEQFF. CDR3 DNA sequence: TGTGCCAGCTCGTCGGCCCCCTCCTACAATGAGCAGTTCTTC.

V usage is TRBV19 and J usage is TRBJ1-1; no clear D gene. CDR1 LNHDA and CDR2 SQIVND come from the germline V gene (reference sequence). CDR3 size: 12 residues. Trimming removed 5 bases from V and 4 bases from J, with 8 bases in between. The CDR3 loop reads CASSVVGTEAFF. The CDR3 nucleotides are TGTGCCAGTAGTGTCGTGGGCACTGAAGCTTTCTTT.

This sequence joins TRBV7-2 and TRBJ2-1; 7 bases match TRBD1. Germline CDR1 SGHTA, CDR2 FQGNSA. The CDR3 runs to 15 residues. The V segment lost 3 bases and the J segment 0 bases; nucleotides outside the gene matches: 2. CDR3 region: CASSFRDSSYNEQFF. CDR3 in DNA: TGTGCCAGCAGCTTCCGGGACAGCTCCTACAATGAGCAGTTCTTC. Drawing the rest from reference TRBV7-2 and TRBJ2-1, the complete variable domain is GAGVSQSPSNKVTEKGKDVELRCDPISGHTALYWYRQSLGQGLEFLIYFQGNSAPDKSGLPSDRFSAERTGGSVSTLTIQRTQQEDSAVYLCASSFRDSSYNEQFFGPGTRLTVL.

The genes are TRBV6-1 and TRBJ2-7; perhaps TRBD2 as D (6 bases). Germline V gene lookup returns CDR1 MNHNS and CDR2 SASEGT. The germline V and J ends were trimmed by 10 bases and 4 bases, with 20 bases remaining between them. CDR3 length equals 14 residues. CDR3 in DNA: TGTGCCACATGGGAGGCCTCGGTTTCTTACGAGCAGTACTTC. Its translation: CATWEASVSYEQYF.

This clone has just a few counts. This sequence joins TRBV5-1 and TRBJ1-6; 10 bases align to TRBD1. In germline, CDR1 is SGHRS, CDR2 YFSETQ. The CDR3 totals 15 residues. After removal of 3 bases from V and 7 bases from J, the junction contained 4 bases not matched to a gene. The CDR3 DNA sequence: TGCGCCAGCAGCTCCGGGACAGGGGACAATTCACCCCTCCACTTT. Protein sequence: CASSSGTGDNSPLHF.

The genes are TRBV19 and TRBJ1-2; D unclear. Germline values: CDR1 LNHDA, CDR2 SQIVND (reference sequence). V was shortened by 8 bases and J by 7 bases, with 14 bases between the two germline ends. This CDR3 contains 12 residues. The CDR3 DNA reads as TGTGCCAGTCGCGCGGCTGTGAGTGGCTACACCTTC. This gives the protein CASRAAVSGYTF.

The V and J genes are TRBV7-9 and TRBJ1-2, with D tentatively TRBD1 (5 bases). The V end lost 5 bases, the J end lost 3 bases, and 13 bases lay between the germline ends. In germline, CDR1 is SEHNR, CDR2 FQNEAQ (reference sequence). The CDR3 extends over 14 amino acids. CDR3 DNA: TGTGCCAGCAGCAGACAGAACATTTACTATGGCTACACCTTC. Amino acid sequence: CASSRQNIYYGYTF.

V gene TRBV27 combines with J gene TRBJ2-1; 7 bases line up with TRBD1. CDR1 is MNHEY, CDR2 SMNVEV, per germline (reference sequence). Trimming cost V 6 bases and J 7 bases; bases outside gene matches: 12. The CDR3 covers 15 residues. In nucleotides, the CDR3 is TGTGCCAGCAGCTACCCCAGGGGGAACGGGAATGAGCAGTTCTTC. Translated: CASSYPRGNGNEQFF.